The 24 T cell receptor beta chains presented below share a single source sample, sequenced in a study of preoperative IRX-2 immunotherapy in early breast cancer. Treatment defined: preoperative locoregional IRX-2 cytokine immunotherapy. The assay was immunoSEQ multiplex PCR, and TCRdb's table has in-frame clones only and misses some. Of 3,000 to 4,000 clones in the sample, around 70% are singletons; the top ten hold 7.3%. Sequenced here: tumor tissue, sampled after IRX-2 immunotherapy. The receptors stem from a human donor with breast cancer.

The chain combines TRBV11-3 with TRBJ1-6; tentatively, D is TRBD1 (6 bases). V was clipped by 6 bases and J by 9 bases, with 21 bases between them. The CDR3 runs 16 residues. Germline values: CDR1 SGHNT, CDR2 YENEEA. CDR3 residues: CASSPWGTRGSSPLHF. CDR3 DNA: TGTGCCAGCAGTCCCTGGGGCACCAGGGGTTCTTCACCCCTCCACTTT. Supplemented by reference TRBV11-3 and TRBJ1-6, the full variable domain reads EAGVVQSPRYKIIEKKQPVAFWCNPISGHNTLYWYLQNLGQGPELLIRYENEEAVDDSQLPKDRFSAERLKGVDSTLKIQPAELGDSAVYLCASSPWGTRGSSPLHFGNGTRLTVT.

V gene TRBV11-3 combines with J gene TRBJ1-1, with 8 bases that match TRBD1. J lost 3 bases, V lost 2 bases, and 5 bases had no gene match. CDR1 is SGHNT and CDR2 is YENEEA in the germline V gene. There are 15 residues in the CDR3. The CDR3 DNA sequence: TGTGCCAGCAGCTTAATACTGACAGGGGACACTGAAGCTTTCTTT. Its translation: CASSLILTGDTEAFF.

This rearrangement joins TRBV6-7 to TRBJ2-5; a weak D match, TRBD1 (5 bases). TRBV6-7 counts as an open reading frame of uncertain function. Between the trimmed V and J ends, which lost 5 bases and 2 bases, there was a span of 12 bases. The length of the CDR3 is 14 residues. For the CDR3, the DNA is TGTGCCAGCAGTCACCCGGACACTCAAGAGACCCAGTACTTC. It specifies CASSHPDTQETQYF.

The rearrangement uses TRBV29-1 and TRBJ2-1; the match to TRBD2 covers 16 bases. Unmatched junction bases numbered 8, after V lost 6 bases and J lost 3 bases. Germline V CDR1 and CDR2: SQVTM, ANQGSEA. The CDR3 runs 17 residues. Here the CDR3 reads CSVGGTSGGANYNEQFF. In DNA form, the CDR3 reads TGCAGCGTAGGAGGGACTAGCGGGGGGGCAAACTACAATGAGCAGTTCTTC.

The rearrangement uses TRBV28 and TRBJ1-5; D might be TRBD1 (5 bases). The CDR3 length is 14 residues. Germline lookup yields CDR1 MDHEN and CDR2 SYDVKM. V lost 1 base, J lost 2 bases, and 6 bases lay in between. The CDR3 DNA follows: TGTGCCAGCAGTTTATTGGGGGGCAATCAGCCCCAGCATTTT. This gives the protein CASSLLGGNQPQHF.

This chain connects TRBV6-8 to TRBJ1-1; D is possibly TRBD1 (5 bases). V lost 2 bases and J 1 base, leaving 8 bases between the germline ends. Germline values: CDR1 MNHGY, CDR2 SAAAGT. This CDR3 is built from 14 residues. CDR3 protein: CASSYLQGNTEAFF. CDR3 nucleotide sequence: TGTGCCAGCAGTTACCTCCAGGGGAACACTGAAGCTTTCTTT.

The V gene is TRBV6-8, the J gene TRBJ2-2, with unresolved D. This CDR3 spans 15 amino acids. The germline gives CDR1 MNHGY, CDR2 SAAAGT. Trimming left V 6 bases short and J 6 bases short, with 17 bases between. The CDR3 sequence: CASSFSREVAGELFF. In DNA, the CDR3 is TGTGCCAGCAGCTTCTCCCGCGAAGTAGCCGGGGAGCTGTTTTTT.

V usage is TRBV6-8 and J usage is TRBJ1-6; D gene uncertain. CDR1 and CDR2 (germline): MNHGY, SAAAGT. Deletions cut 6 bases from V and 2 bases from J, with 11 bases between. The CDR3 sequence is 15 residues long. The CDR3 region has the DNA TGTGCCAGCAGCCAGGACCGGCCCTATAATTCACCCCTCCACTTT. Translation: CASSQDRPYNSPLHF.

The CDR3 sequence: CASRTGTGQRGTEAFF. The CDR3 DNA reads as TGTGCCAGCAGAACCGGGACAGGGCAAAGGGGCACTGAAGCTTTCTTT. The chain employs TRBV6-8 and TRBJ1-1; 9 nucleotides match TRBD1. Losses at the gene ends were 6 bases for V and 4 bases for J; bases not matched to a gene: 12. Looked up from germline, CDR1 is MNHGY and CDR2 is SAAAGT. This CDR3 is built from 16 residues.

The chain has TRBV18 and TRBJ1-3; 9 bases agree with TRBD1. J lost 2 bases, V lost 6 bases, and 2 bases had no gene match. Germline values: CDR1 KGHSH, CDR2 LQKENI. The CDR3 totals 14 residues. The CDR3 region is CASSTGGAGNTIYF. CDR3 coding DNA: TGTGCCAGCTCCACAGGGGGCGCTGGAAACACCATATATTTT. Filled out from reference TRBV18 and TRBJ1-3, the complete variable domain reads NAGVMQNPRHLVRRRGQEARLRCSPMKGHSHVYWYRQLPEEGLKFMVYLQKENIIDESGMPKERFSAEFPKEGPSILRIQQVVRGDSAAYFCASSTGGAGNTIYFGEGSWLTVV.

The V gene is TRBV6-1, the J gene TRBJ2-5; unclear D gene. Looked up from germline, CDR1 is MNHNS and CDR2 is SASEGT. Trimming removed 1 base from V and 4 bases from J, with 10 bases in between. The length of the CDR3 is 14 residues. As DNA, the CDR3 is TGTGCCAGCAGTGAAGGGCCCCCTAGAGAGACCCAGTACTTC. Its protein is CASSEGPPRETQYF.

This rearrangement joins TRBV11-3 to TRBJ2-5; D possibly matches TRBD1 or TRBD2 (5 bases each). The germline V gene encodes CDR1 SGHNT and CDR2 YENEEA. V was clipped by 3 bases and J by 4 bases, with 12 bases between them. This CDR3 spans 14 amino acids. In DNA, the CDR3 is TGTGCCAGCAGCTTGCAGGGTGGGAGAGAGACCCAGTACTTC. Amino acids: CASSLQGGRETQYF.

This rearrangement joins TRBV19 to TRBJ1-5, with 9 bases that match TRBD1. Unmatched junction bases numbered 18, after V lost 5 bases and J lost 4 bases. CDR1 and CDR2 (germline): LNHDA, SQIVND (reference sequence). This CDR3 region has 19 residues. The CDR3 region is CASSLRTGASDGGNQPQHF. Written as DNA, the CDR3 is TGTGCCAGTAGTTTACGGACAGGGGCCTCGGATGGGGGGAATCAGCCCCAGCATTTT.

This CDR3 is CASRGRGRDTQYF. The DNA of the CDR3 is TGTGCCAGCAGAGGCCGGGGCCGAGATACGCAGTATTTT. The chain is built from TRBV28 and TRBJ2-3, with D perhaps TRBD1 or TRBD2 (5 bases each). This CDR3 spans 13 amino acids. V lost 6 bases and J lost 5, with 12 bases in between. Germline V gene lookup returns CDR1 MDHEN and CDR2 SYDVKM.

A few counts support this clone. This chain uses TRBV6-7 with TRBJ1-1; no reliable D call. TRBV6-7 is an ORF, and what it does is uncertain. The CDR3 totals 11 residues. The V and J ends lost 9 bases and 4 bases respectively, with 9 bases between them. CDR3 amino acids: CASGRSTEAFF. The DNA for the CDR3 is TGTGCCAGTGGCCGGTCCACTGAAGCTTTCTTT.

The chain links TRBV2 to TRBJ1-5, with no clear D. The V end was cut by 5 bases, the J end by 2 bases, with 16 bases between. CDR3 length equals 16 residues. The germline gives CDR1 SNHLY, CDR2 FYNNEI. The CDR3 DNA reads as TGTGCCAGCAGTTCGCGGACGGATACGGGCAATCAGCCCCAGCATTTT. Residues: CASSSRTDTGNQPQHF.

This chain joins TRBV12-5 and TRBJ1-6; D might be TRBD1 (6 bases). This CDR3 spans 14 amino acids. CDR1 LGHNT and CDR2 FRNRAP come from the germline V gene. The CDR3 region has the DNA TGTGCCAGCGCAACAGGGTCTCCGAATTCACCCCTCCACTTT. It specifies CASATGSPNSPLHF.

V gene TRBV6-8 combines with J gene TRBJ1-5, with TRBD1 matching over 8 bases. The V and J ends lost 0 bases and 4 bases, in that order; junction bases with no gene match: 2. The CDR3 extends over 15 amino acids. CDR1 MNHGY and CDR2 SAAAGT come from the germline V gene. CDR3 region: CASSYSTGENQPQHF. Here the CDR3 DNA reads TGTGCCAGCAGTTACTCGACAGGGGAGAATCAGCCCCAGCATTTT.

This sequence joins TRBV11-3 and TRBJ1-1; TRBD1 is a possible D gene (5 bases). V was trimmed by 5 bases and J by 0 bases, leaving 19 bases between them. The CDR3 loop spans 17 amino acids. Germline CDR1 and CDR2: SGHNT and YENEEA. The CDR3 region is CASSQWGRHALNTEAFF. CDR3 bases: TGTGCCAGCAGCCAGTGGGGCAGGCATGCACTGAACACTGAAGCTTTCTTT. Variable domain in full (rest from reference TRBV11-3 and TRBJ1-1): EAGVVQSPRYKIIEKKQPVAFWCNPISGHNTLYWYLQNLGQGPELLIRYENEEAVDDSQLPKDRFSAERLKGVDSTLKIQPAELGDSAVYLCASSQWGRHALNTEAFFGQGTRLTVV.

For the CDR3, the DNA is TGTGCCAGTAGTATACGCGGGGATGGGAGTTGGAGCAATCAGCCCCAGCATTTT. It yields the protein CASSIRGDGSWSNQPQHF. The chain carries TRBV19 and TRBJ1-5; no clear D. The CDR3 spans 18 residues. The germline V and J ends were trimmed by 2 bases and 1 base, with 18 bases remaining between them. Germline V gives CDR1 LNHDA, CDR2 SQIVND (reference sequence).

The chain has TRBV6-8 and TRBJ1-3; D gene unclear. The CDR3 contains 15 residues. V lost 2 bases and J lost 0, with 8 bases in between. Per germline, CDR1 MNHGY and CDR2 SAAAGT. The CDR3 DNA follows: TGTGCCAGCAGTTACCTCTGGGGCTCTGGAAACACCATATATTTT. Its translation is CASSYLWGSGNTIYF.

The chain combines TRBV28 with TRBJ1-2; the D gene is possibly TRBD1 (6 bases). V was cut by 7 bases and J by 6 bases, with 24 bases left in between. Germline CDR1 reads MDHEN; CDR2 reads SYDVKM. The CDR3 is 16 amino acids. CDR3 protein: CASTPPEGGASHGYTF. In nucleotides, the CDR3 is TGTGCCAGCACCCCGCCGGAGGGGGGCGCGTCCCATGGCTACACCTTC.

The chain has TRBV18 and TRBJ2-1, with D possibly matching TRBD1 (6 bases). The ends were cut back, 4 bases at V and 3 bases at J, with 13 bases in the middle. Germline V gene lookup returns CDR1 KGHSH and CDR2 LQKENI. The CDR3 length is 15 residues. The CDR3 is CASSLNRVGYNEQFF. The CDR3 DNA sequence: TGTGCCAGCTCACTAAACAGGGTCGGCTACAATGAGCAGTTCTTC.

The V and J genes are TRBV6-8 and TRBJ2-2, with TRBD1 matching over 8 bases. This CDR3 has 17 amino acids. Per the germline V gene, CDR1 is MNHGY and CDR2 is SAAAGT. With 5 bases clipped from V and 5 bases from J, the junction kept 13 bases outside the gene matches. The CDR3: CASSILSGGAGTGELFF. The CDR3 DNA is TGTGCCAGCAGTATCCTCTCAGGGGGCGCGGGGACCGGGGAGCTGTTTTTT.